One and the same sample provided the 11 T cell receptor beta chains below, sequenced in a study of blood T cells in healthy people across ages. Primers used in a second PCR of about 6 to 11 cycles were a sample-barcoded 5' primer and a J-beta primer mix. TCRdb re-called the 5' RACE reads with MiXCR, one entry per CDR3 protein. The repertoire includes 1.5 million to 2 million distinct CDR3 sequences, about 49% of them detected once, and roughly 2.1% sits in the top ten. The sequenced material came from blood. These receptors came from a woman aged 40 to 49 in good health.

The CDR3 sequence: CASNRAGPTYNEQFF. Here the CDR3 DNA reads TGTGCCAGCAACCGTGCGGGACCGACTTACAATGAGCAGTTCTTC. The rearrangement uses TRBV28 and TRBJ2-1; TRBD2 is a possible D gene (6 bases). V lost 7 bases to trimming and J lost 4 bases, with 17 bases between them. The germline gives CDR1 MDHEN, CDR2 SYDVKM. CDR3 length equals 15 residues.

The CDR3 spells CASSGGTKNIQYF. CDR3 coding DNA: TGTGCCAGCTCGGGGGGAACCAAAAACATTCAGTACTTC. The V gene is TRBV7-2, the J gene TRBJ2-4; TRBD2 matches 7 bases. CDR3 length: 13 amino acids. V lost 8 bases, J lost 2 bases, and 3 bases stayed unmatched. Germline lookup yields CDR1 SGHTA and CDR2 FQGNSA.

The chain uses TRBV10-3 and TRBJ1-1; 10 bases match TRBD1. V lost 6 bases and J lost 2; bases outside the gene matches: 6. The CDR3 has 15 residues. CDR1 and CDR2 (germline): ENHRY, SYGVKD. The chain's CDR3 is CAISGTGVTNTEAFF. CDR3 in DNA: TGTGCCATCAGCGGGACAGGGGTCACTAACACTGAAGCTTTCTTT.

The chain is built from TRBV5-6 and TRBJ2-3; 8 positions match TRBD2. The CDR3 covers 16 residues. The germline V gene has CDR1 SGHDT and CDR2 YYEEEE. With 0 bases clipped from V and 5 bases from J, the junction kept 8 bases outside the gene matches. CDR3 in amino acids: CASSLDSGAFGDTQYF. CDR3 sequence (DNA): TGTGCCAGCAGCTTGGATAGCGGGGCGTTTGGAGATACGCAGTATTTT.

As regards this clonotype: A junction boundary mismatches the germline segment, possibly from a read error. This chain links TRBV6-5 with TRBJ2-3; D gene unclear. The CDR3 totals 13 residues. The germline V gene encodes CDR1 MNHEY and CDR2 SVGAGI. This CDR3 is CTSRRPHTDTQYF. DNA of the CDR3: TGTACCAGCCGACGTCCCCACACAGATACGCAGTATTTT.

Points on this clonotype: Compared with germline, one end of the junction differs, possibly owing to a read error. The gene calls are TRBV9 and TRBJ1-2; TRBD1 matches 7 bases. The germline CDR1 and CDR2 sequences are SGDLS and YYNGEE. The length of the CDR3 is 16 residues. The CDR3 sequence: CAGSVGLGSTGNGYTF. The CDR3 DNA reads as TGTGCCGGCAGCGTAGGCCTAGGCTCGACAGGGAATGGCTACACCTTC.

Concerning this clonotype itself: One end of the junction is discordant with germline, which a read error may explain. V is TRBV12-3 or TRBV12-4 and J is TRBJ2-3; possible D gene TRBD2, 6 bases. The CDR3 consists of 18 residues. CDR3 sequence reads: CASSFGAPGSLSTDTEYF. As DNA, the CDR3 is TGTGCCAGCAGTTTCGGTGCCCCCGGGAGTCTTAGCACAGATACGGAGTATTTT.

V and J are TRBV29-1 and TRBJ2-1; D assignment may be TRBD1 or TRBD2 (5 bases each). Germline lookup yields CDR1 SQVTM and CDR2 ANQGSEA. Trimming took 5 bases from V and 6 from J, leaving 14 bases between them. The CDR3 loop spans 13 amino acids. Here the CDR3 reads CSVMGPAVNEQFF. The DNA for the CDR3 is TGCAGCGTTATGGGACCAGCGGTCAATGAGCAGTTCTTC.

The chain carries TRBV9 and TRBJ1-2; D is unclear. V was shortened by 3 bases and J by 1 base, with 10 bases between the two germline ends. This CDR3 has 14 amino acids. Per the germline V gene, CDR1 is SGDLS and CDR2 is YYNGEE. The CDR3 DNA sequence: TGTGCCAGCAGCGCCATGGCCAATAACTATGGCTACACCTTC. Encoded protein: CASSAMANNYGYTF.

Comments on this clonotype: Sequence at one end of the junction differs from germline and may be a read error. The CDR3 DNA is TGCGCCAACAGCTGGCGCAGGGGGGAAGAGACCCAGTACTTC. Translation gives CANSWRRGEETQYF. The chain has TRBV5-1 and TRBJ2-5; tentative D call: TRBD1 (7 bases). This CDR3 contains 14 residues. CDR1 is SGHRS and CDR2 is YFSETQ in the germline V gene.

The chain joins TRBV25-1 to TRBJ2-3, with a possible D match to TRBD2 (6 bases). Trimming pared 2 bases from V and 2 bases from J, leaving 26 bases between. Per the germline V gene, CDR1 is MGHDK and CDR2 is SYGVNS. The CDR3 runs to 20 residues. CDR3 residues: CASSERVVLWGEKNTDTQYF. The CDR3 nucleotides read TGTGCCAGCAGTGAAAGGGTCGTGTTGTGGGGGGAGAAGAACACAGATACGCAGTATTTT.